What follows are 28 T cell receptor beta chains derived from one specimen sequenced in a study of blood T cells in healthy people across ages. Primers used in a second PCR of about 6 to 11 cycles were a sample-barcoded 5' primer and a J-beta primer mix. TCRdb re-analysed the 5' RACE reads in MiXCR, keeping a single row per CDR3 protein. The sample gives about 570,000 distinct CDR3 sequences, roughly 28% of which show up once; less than 20% is in the top ten. The sequenced sample was blood. The receptors were sampled from a woman between 65 and 79 years old in good health.

Worth noting for this clonotype: A much larger clonotype is one base distant, so this may be a read error. The chain employs TRBV28 and TRBJ2-7; D might be TRBD2 (5 bases). The V gene lost 6 bases and the J gene lost 4 bases, with 10 bases spanning the gap. CDR1 is MDHEN and CDR2 is SYDVKM in the germline V gene. This CDR3 comprises 12 residues. CDR3 sequence (DNA): TGTGCCAGCAGCGGGATGTTGTACGAGCAGTACTTC. Its translation: CASSGMLYEQYF.

Notes on this clonotype: The junction and the germline gene differ at one end; a read error may be behind it. This chain connects TRBV6-2 or TRBV6-3 to TRBJ2-5; TRBD1 aligns across 8 bases. CDR1 is MNHEY and CDR2 is SVGEGT in the germline V gene. The CDR3 extends over 13 amino acids. This CDR3 reads CASKGTGQEAQYF. The CDR3 DNA sequence: TGTGCCAGCAAGGGGACAGGACAAGAGGCCCAGTACTTC.

This sequence joins TRBV5-1 and TRBJ2-3; D ambiguous. This CDR3 contains 11 residues. Looked up from germline, CDR1 is SGHRS and CDR2 is YFSETQ. V was trimmed by 6 bases and J by 6 bases, leaving 8 bases between them. CDR3 in amino acids: CASTSADTQYF. In DNA, the CDR3 is TGCGCCAGCACCTCTGCGGATACGCAGTATTTT.

The CDR3 DNA follows: TGTGCCAGCAGTCCCGGGACGATTAAAGAGACCCAGTACTTC. Protein product: CASSPGTIKETQYF. J is TRBJ2-5 and V is TRBV6-2 or TRBV6-3; the D gene could be TRBD1 or TRBD2 (5 bases each). V lost 5 bases and J lost 3, with 13 bases in between. The CDR3 is 14 amino acids. CDR1 MNHEY and CDR2 SVGEGT come from the germline V gene.

On this clonotype: The junction shows a germline mismatch at one end, possibly a read error. The V call is TRBV24-1, the J call TRBJ2-5; D is undetermined. The germline V gene has CDR1 KGHDR and CDR2 SFDVKD. The CDR3 contains 13 residues. Here the CDR3 DNA reads TGCGCCACCAGTGTGGGCAGTCAAGAGACCCAGTACTTC. Its translation is CATSVGSQETQYF.

The chain uses TRBV5-1 and TRBJ1-1; perhaps TRBD1 as D (6 bases). The V gene's germline CDR1 is SGHRS and CDR2 YFSETQ. This CDR3 region has 20 residues. V shed 0 bases and J shed 1 base, with 25 bases lying between them. CDR3 sequence: CASSLALISTGFLSNTEAFF. CDR3 DNA: TGCGCCAGCAGCTTGGCCTTGATCAGCACAGGGTTCCTCTCGAACACTGAAGCTTTCTTT.

The genes are TRBV18 and TRBJ2-7; 8 bases match TRBD1. Germline V gene sequence: CDR1 KGHSH, CDR2 LQKENI. CDR3 size: 15 residues. V gave up 2 bases and J gave up 3 bases; unmatched junction bases: 6. The CDR3 is CASSPGQGLFYEQYF. The CDR3 DNA sequence: TGTGCCAGCTCACCAGGACAGGGTCTTTTCTACGAGCAGTACTTC.

CDR3 DNA sequence: TGTGCCAGCAGCCTACTGACTAGCCAAGAGACCCAGTACTTC. Translating it yields CASSLLTSQETQYF. V and J are TRBV3-1 and TRBJ2-5, with D possibly matching TRBD2 (6 bases). V lost 4 bases to trimming and J lost 1 base, with 10 bases between them. The germline CDR1 and CDR2 sequences are LGHDT and YNNKEL (reference sequence). The CDR3 totals 14 residues.

J is TRBJ1-2 and V is TRBV20-1, with TRBD1 matching over 7 bases. The trim removed 4 bases at V and 8 bases at J, leaving 4 bases unmatched. Germline V lookup: CDR1 DFQATT, CDR2 SNEGSKA (reference sequence). This CDR3 is 11 amino acids long. CDR3 nucleotide sequence: TGCAGTGCTACCCGAGGGGGCGGCTACACCTTC. This gives the protein CSATRGGGYTF.

This chain connects TRBV7-3 to TRBJ2-3; 8 bases line up with TRBD2. J was trimmed by 2 bases and V by 1 base; bases with no gene match: 8. CDR3 length: 17 residues. Germline CDR1 is SGHTA and CDR2 is FQGTGA. The CDR3 DNA reads TGTGCCAGCAGCTTAATGACGCGGGGGGAATTCACAGATACGCAGTATTTT. It is translated as CASSLMTRGEFTDTQYF.

This clonotype was counted a few times. The chain combines TRBV9 with TRBJ2-1, with TRBD2 matching over 8 bases. Germline loops: CDR1 SGDLS, CDR2 YYNGEE. V lost 0 bases, J lost 1 base, and 9 bases stayed unmatched. The CDR3 sequence is 18 residues long. CDR3 DNA sequence: TGTGCCAGCAGCGTAGAGGCTAGCGGGTTGTGGTCCTACAATGAGCAGTTCTTC. Amino acids: CASSVEASGLWSYNEQFF. The full variable domain, completed using reference TRBV9 and TRBJ2-1, is DSGVTQTPKHLITATGQRVTLRCSPRSGDLSVYWYQQSLDQGLQFLIQYYNGEERAKGNILERFSAQQFPDLHSELNLSSLELGDSALYFCASSVEASGLWSYNEQFFGPGTRLTVL.

This clonotype was counted only a few times. DNA for the CDR3: TGTGCTAGTGGTTCATCAAACGGGGCCAACGTCCTGACTTTC. Its translation is CASGSSNGANVLTF. V usage is TRBV12-5 and J usage is TRBJ2-6; D unresolved. V lost 4 bases and J lost 4, with 8 bases in between. The CDR3 loop spans 14 amino acids. From germline, CDR1 is LGHNT and CDR2 FRNRAP.

This clonotype was recorded many times. The chain employs TRBV7-2 and TRBJ2-7; D not certain. Germline CDR1 and CDR2: SGHTA and FQGNSA. V was pared by 4 bases and J by 2 bases, with 6 bases between. This CDR3 has 12 residues. The CDR3 protein is CASSSDTYEQYF. CDR3 sequence (DNA): TGTGCCAGCAGCTCCGACACCTACGAGCAGTACTTC.

This clonotype was counted ten times or more. The V gene is TRBV29-1, the J gene TRBJ2-7; TRBD2 might be the D (5 bases). CDR3 length: 12 amino acids. Germline CDR1 reads SQVTM; CDR2 reads ANQGSEA. Trimming removed 7 bases from V and 6 bases from J, with 16 bases in between. The CDR3 region is CSATTVGGEQYF. CDR3 nucleotide sequence: TGCAGCGCCACCACGGTTGGAGGCGAGCAGTACTTC.

This clonotype came up a few times. The chain carries TRBV7-9 and TRBJ2-1, with D maybe TRBD2 (5 bases). The V end lost 2 bases, the J end lost 9 bases, and 8 bases lay between the germline ends. Germline V gene data show CDR1 as SEHNR and CDR2 as FQNEAQ (reference sequence). This CDR3 region has 12 residues. CDR3 residues: CASSLIGLEQFF. Written as DNA, the CDR3 is TGTGCCAGCAGCTTAATAGGACTTGAGCAGTTCTTC. Using reference TRBV7-9 and TRBJ2-1 for the parts outside the CDR3, the full variable domain is DTGVSQNPRHKITKRGQNVTFRCDPISEHNRLYWYRQTLGQGPEFLTYFQNEAQLEKSRLLSDRFSAERPKGSFSTLEIQRTEQGDSAMYLCASSLIGLEQFFGPGTRLTVL.

The chain is built from TRBV4-3 and TRBJ1-3, with D tentatively TRBD1 (5 bases). Trimming removed 0 bases at V and 0 bases at J, with 18 bases between. Per germline, CDR1 LGHNA and CDR2 YSLEER. This CDR3 contains 19 residues. CDR3: CASSQDRVGRAHSGNTIYF. DNA for the CDR3: TGCGCCAGCAGCCAAGATCGGGTTGGCAGGGCCCACTCTGGAAACACCATATATTTT.

This clonotype was observed a few times. The V gene is TRBV6-6, the J gene TRBJ2-7; D possibly corresponds to TRBD1 (6 bases). The last part of the DNA fits TRBJ2-5 better; the J call may be wrong. This CDR3 spans 15 amino acids. Germline V CDR1 and CDR2: MNHNY, SVGAGI (reference sequence). CDR3 residues: CASSYRSAGELTQYF. Here the CDR3 DNA reads TGTGCCAGCAGTTATCGTTCTGCAGGGGAACTGACCCAGTACTTC.

The chain carries TRBV7-9 and TRBJ1-2; D uncertain. V lost 7 bases to trimming and J lost 4 bases, with 16 bases between them. The CDR3 extends over 14 amino acids. The germline V gene encodes CDR1 SEHNR and CDR2 FQNEAQ (reference sequence). The CDR3 coding sequence is TGTGCCAGCACCCATGCATCCCTCCCCTATGGCTACACCTTC. This codes for CASTHASLPYGYTF.

This clonotype was found once. The chain links TRBV7-2 to TRBJ2-3; D unclear. Germline CDR1 SGHTA, CDR2 FQGNSA. This CDR3 spans 13 amino acids. Trimming shortened V by 5 bases and J by 6 bases, and 12 bases separated the two germline ends. CDR3 in DNA: TGTGCCAGCAGCCCCACCCGACGGGATACGCAGTATTTT. Protein product: CASSPTRRDTQYF.

About this clonotype: The junction differs from germline at one of its ends, possibly a read error. The gene calls are TRBV4-2 and TRBJ2-5; 9 bases fit TRBD2. This CDR3 comprises 17 residues. The germline V gene encodes CDR1 LGHNA and CDR2 YNFKEQ. Here the CDR3 reads CAGSQDGRGGVRETQYF. In DNA form, the CDR3 reads TGTGCCGGCAGCCAAGATGGGCGCGGGGGGGTACGGGAGACCCAGTACTTC.

This chain's CDR3 is CASSLEFSARTEQFF. CDR3 coding DNA: TGTGCCAGCAGCTTAGAATTCTCTGCCCGGACGGAGCAGTTCTTC. J is TRBJ2-1 and V is TRBV7-2; D gene uncertain. Trimming pared 1 base from V and 10 bases from J, leaving 17 bases between. The CDR3 has 15 amino acids. The germline V gene encodes CDR1 SGHTA and CDR2 FQGNSA.

Only one count was recorded for this clonotype. V and J are TRBV12-3 or TRBV12-4 and TRBJ1-3; no reliable D call. The ends were cut back, 3 bases at V and 0 bases at J, with 12 bases in the middle. The CDR3 contains 16 residues. The CDR3: CASSLQQPSSGNTIYF. The CDR3 coding sequence is TGTGCCAGCAGTTTGCAACAGCCGAGCTCTGGAAACACCATATATTTT.

The sample holds a few counts of this clonotype. The chain couples TRBV9 to TRBJ1-2; 8 bases match TRBD1. Germline V gene data show CDR1 as SGDLS and CDR2 as YYNGEE. The junction had 7 bases not matched to a gene; V was cut back by 4 bases and J by 8 bases. This CDR3 is built from 13 residues. CDR3 nucleotide sequence: TGTGCCAGCAGCCAAACGACAGGGGCCGGCTACACCTTC. Residues: CASSQTTGAGYTF. Together with reference TRBV9 and TRBJ1-2, the CDR3 gives the full variable domain: DSGVTQTPKHLITATGQRVTLRCSPRSGDLSVYWYQQSLDQGLQFLIQYYNGEERAKGNILERFSAQQFPDLHSELNLSSLELGDSALYFCASSQTTGAGYTFGSGTRLTVV.

This chain uses TRBV7-2 with TRBJ2-2, with 8 bases matching TRBD2. Germline lookup yields CDR1 SGHTA and CDR2 FQGNSA. This CDR3 comprises 15 residues. Unmatched junction bases numbered 4, after V lost 5 bases and J lost 2 bases. The CDR3 DNA reads as TGTGCCAGCAGCCGAGCGGGGGCTAACACCGGGGAGCTGTTTTTT. As protein: CASSRAGANTGELFF.

In this sample, this clonotype turned up a few times. V gene TRBV14 combines with J gene TRBJ2-5; the D gene is possibly TRBD2 (7 bases). CDR3 length: 17 amino acids. From germline, CDR1 is SGHDN and CDR2 FVKESK. Trimming pared 5 bases from V and 5 bases from J, leaving 24 bases between. The CDR3 spells CASSFRLVSGEGETQYF. The CDR3 DNA sequence: TGTGCCAGCAGCTTCCGACTCGTCTCAGGGGAGGGGGAGACCCAGTACTTC.

The chain employs TRBV5-1 and TRBJ2-7, with D unclear. CDR3 length: 13 amino acids. The V and J ends lost 0 bases and 5 bases respectively, with 9 bases between them. Germline V gene lookup returns CDR1 SGHRS and CDR2 YFSETQ. The DNA of the CDR3 is TGCGCCAGCAGCTTGGAAGGGTACAACGAGCAGTACTTC. It yields the protein CASSLEGYNEQYF.

The chain recombines TRBV29-1 with TRBJ1-4; D remains unclear. Germline V lookup: CDR1 SQVTM, CDR2 ANQGSEA. Trimming shortened V by 6 bases and J by 5 bases, and 13 bases separated the two germline ends. CDR3 length: 13 amino acids. The CDR3 nucleotides read TGCAGCGTGAGGGCGGGCCAAAATGAAAAACTGTTTTTT. It translates to CSVRAGQNEKLFF.

The chain couples TRBV29-1 to TRBJ2-1; 16 bases fit TRBD2. This CDR3 comprises 18 residues. V lost 4 bases and J lost 2; bases outside the gene matches: 8. Germline assignment: CDR1 SQVTM and CDR2 ANQGSEA. CDR3 region: CSVAPGLAGGRTYNEQFF. In DNA, the CDR3 is TGCAGCGTTGCGCCGGGACTAGCGGGGGGGCGGACCTACAATGAGCAGTTCTTC.